The T cell receptor (beta chain) described here comes from a study of post-analysis software for immune sequencing data. Study-level background: Patients with relapsing-remitting, secondary progressive and progressive-relapsing multiple sclerosis courses were all represented.

On this clonotype: What it recognizes is unknown.

Unique molecular identifiers were built into the TCR beta cDNA libraries. There were about 1 to 10 million T cells, and about 500,000 cDNA molecules came from them. TCRdb passed the PCR reads through MiXCR, listing each CDR3 protein once. The repertoire holds roughly 650,000 distinct CDR3 sequences, with 59% as singletons. Points from the study as a whole: Five TRBV segments, TRBV5-6, TRBV5-1 and TRBV20-1 among them, were found more frequent in patients than controls. A significant reduction in normalized Chao1 diversity was observed in multiple sclerosis patients versus controls.

This CDR3 contains 13 residues. V shed 4 bases, J shed 8 bases, and the junction held 4 bases outside the gene matches. Looked up from germline, CDR1 is MGHDK and CDR2 is SYGVNS. This clonotype originated in a girl aged 2 to 9 with multiple sclerosis. J is TRBJ2-1 and V is TRBV25-1, with 8 bases that match TRBD1. Sequenced: blood. CDR3 bases: TGTGCCAGCAGTGTGACAGGGGTGGATGAGCAGTTCTTC. Translated: CASSVTGVDEQFF.